This T cell receptor (beta chain) was observed in a study of graft-versus-host responses after intestinal transplantation. Study-level background: Recipients across the board were started on anti-thymocyte globulin induction, then kept on tacrolimus and steroids for about 3 years. Findings and caveats of the study: Allografts carried high graft-versus-host to host-versus-graft clonal ratios in patients having graft-donor T cell macrochimerism. Recipient marrow contained GvH clones, some of which appeared first in ileum or blood.

Per germline, CDR1 SGHRS and CDR2 YFSETQ. The V and J ends lost 0 bases and 1 base, in that order; junction bases with no gene match: 8. The CDR3 has 18 residues. Produced via immunoSEQ multiplex PCR; TCRdb's table is partial and in-frame only. Of around 78,000 clones in the sample, roughly 84% are singletons; the top ten hold around 8%. About this clone itself: Its antigen is unknown.

The chain links TRBV5-1 to TRBJ2-3; 10 bases map to TRBD2. This TCR derives from a human donor who was the organ donor for an intestinal transplant. Sequenced material: unstimulated CD8+ T cells sorted from spleen or lymph node cells, taken before transplant. CDR3 sequence (DNA): TGCGCCAGCAGCTTGGAGGGGTTCAGCGGGGGGGGCACAGATACGCAGTATTTT. Translating it yields CASSLEGFSGGGTDTQYF.